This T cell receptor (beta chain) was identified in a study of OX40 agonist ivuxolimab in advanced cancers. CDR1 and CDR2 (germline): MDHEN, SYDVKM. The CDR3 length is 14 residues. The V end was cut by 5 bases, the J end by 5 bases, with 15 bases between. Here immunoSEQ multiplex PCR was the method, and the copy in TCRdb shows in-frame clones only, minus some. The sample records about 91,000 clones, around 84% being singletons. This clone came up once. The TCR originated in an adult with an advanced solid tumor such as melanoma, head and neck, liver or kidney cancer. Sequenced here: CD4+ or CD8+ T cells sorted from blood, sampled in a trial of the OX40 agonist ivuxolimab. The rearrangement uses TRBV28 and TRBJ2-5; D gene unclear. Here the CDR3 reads CASSPPSRPETQYF. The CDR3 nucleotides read TGTGCCAGCAGTCCCCCGTCCCGACCGGAGACCCAGTACTTC.